The 27 T cell receptor beta chains reported below all come from one sample, sequenced in a study of blood T cells in healthy people across ages. A sample-barcoded 5' primer and a J-beta primer mix were used in a second PCR of about 6 to 11 cycles. TCRdb re-analysed the 5' RACE reads in MiXCR, keeping a single row per CDR3 protein. The repertoire holds some 920,000 distinct CDR3 sequences, roughly 51% seen once, with 20% to 25% in the top ten. Input material: blood. These receptor sequences come from a woman between 55 and 75 years old in good health.

The V and J genes are TRBV4-3 and TRBJ2-1, with a weak D call TRBD2 (7 bases). The CDR3 is made up of 17 amino acids. In germline, CDR1 is LGHNA, CDR2 YSLEER. V was pared by 0 bases and J by 7 bases, with 19 bases between. The CDR3 loop is CASSQDWTGGPRNEQFF. CDR3 bases: TGCGCCAGCAGCCAAGATTGGACGGGGGGCCCTCGAAATGAGCAGTTCTTC.

The rearrangement uses TRBV5-8 and TRBJ1-2; D uncertain. The CDR3 length is 13 residues. The V end lost 6 bases, the J end lost 8 bases, and 17 bases lay between the germline ends. The germline V gene encodes CDR1 SGHTS and CDR2 YDEGEE. CDR3 sequence: CASNMWVETGYTF. DNA for the CDR3: TGTGCCAGCAACATGTGGGTCGAGACGGGCTACACCTTC.

V gene TRBV9 combines with J gene TRBJ1-5, with TRBD1 as a possible D gene (6 bases). The CDR3 is 13 residues long. CDR1 and CDR2 from the germline V gene are SGDLS and YYNGEE. V was cut by 3 bases and J by 4 bases, with 8 bases left in between. CDR3 sequence reads: CASSEGHNQPQHF. CDR3 bases: TGTGCCAGCAGCGAGGGACATAATCAGCCCCAGCATTTT.

The chain links TRBV7-2 to TRBJ1-2; D gene uncertain. Germline lookup yields CDR1 SGHTA and CDR2 FQGNSA. V lost 5 bases and J 8 bases, leaving 15 bases between the germline ends. The CDR3 contains 13 residues. The CDR3 here is CASSVSQRGGYTF. CDR3 DNA sequence: TGTGCCAGCAGCGTGTCCCAACGTGGCGGCTACACCTTC.

The chain has TRBV3-1 and TRBJ2-3; tentative D call: TRBD2 (6 bases). The ends were cut back, 0 bases at V and 2 bases at J, with 18 bases in the middle. CDR1 is LGHDT and CDR2 is YNNKEL in the germline V gene (reference sequence). The CDR3 runs 18 residues. The CDR3 loop is CASSQDLTAGTLTDTQYF. The CDR3 DNA sequence: TGTGCCAGCAGCCAAGATCTAACAGCGGGTACACTCACAGATACGCAGTATTTT.

The genes are TRBV23-1 and TRBJ2-3; 10 nucleotides match TRBD1. TRBV23-1 is marked as an open reading frame, function uncertain. CDR3 length: 19 residues. V shed 3 bases and J 0 bases; nucleotides not matched to a gene: 12. CDR3 in amino acids: CASSHPGTGDQFSTDTQYF. The DNA of the CDR3 is TGCGCCAGCAGTCATCCCGGGACAGGGGACCAGTTTAGCACAGATACGCAGTATTTT.

This rearrangement joins TRBV28 to TRBJ2-5; D is ambiguous. The CDR3 has 14 residues. V was clipped by 2 bases and J by 5 bases, with 12 bases between them. Germline values: CDR1 MDHEN, CDR2 SYDVKM. Here the CDR3 reads CASSLVGFEETQYF. The CDR3 bases are TGTGCCAGCAGTTTAGTAGGGTTCGAGGAGACCCAGTACTTC.

The chain employs TRBV6-6 and TRBJ2-7, with 7 bases matching TRBD1. The CDR3 contains 16 residues. V lost 7 bases, J lost 1 base, and 13 bases stayed unmatched. Germline V gives CDR1 MNHNY, CDR2 SVGAGI (reference sequence). The CDR3 DNA follows: TGTGCCAGCAACCCCGCAGGGGGAAGCAATTCCTACGAGCAGTACTTC. Its protein product is CASNPAGGSNSYEQYF.

In this sample, this clonotype turned up a few times. V gene TRBV29-1 combines with J gene TRBJ2-1; D gene ambiguous. Trimming stripped 6 bases from V and 8 bases from J, with 20 bases between. CDR1 is SQVTM, CDR2 ANQGSEA, per germline. There are 14 residues in the CDR3. The CDR3 nucleotides are TGCAGCGTCCCCGGAAGGCCCTCCTTGGATGAGCAGTTCTTC. It codes for CSVPGRPSLDEQFF.

This clonotype came up many times. The rearrangement uses TRBV7-2 and TRBJ2-3, with a possible D match to TRBD2 (5 bases). Germline CDR1 is SGHTA and CDR2 is FQGNSA. With 1 base removed from V and 0 bases from J, the gap between germline ends came to 8 bases. The CDR3 covers 15 residues. This chain's CDR3 is CASSLVGVSTDTQYF. The CDR3 DNA sequence: TGTGCCAGCAGCTTAGTCGGGGTTAGCACAGATACGCAGTATTTT.

This clonotype has only one observation. V usage is TRBV27 and J usage is TRBJ2-7; D could derive from TRBD1 or TRBD2 (5 bases each). Looked up from germline, CDR1 is MNHEY and CDR2 is SMNVEV (reference sequence). The CDR3 totals 13 residues. Between the trimmed V and J ends, which lost 8 bases and 8 bases, there was a span of 19 bases. Here the CDR3 DNA reads TGTGCCAGCGGCCGAGGGGATCTGGCCAAGCAGTACTTC. Translated: CASGRGDLAKQYF.

This clonotype was observed a handful of times. The chain employs TRBV4-1 and TRBJ2-3; D unresolved. With 2 bases removed from V and 4 bases from J, the gap between germline ends came to 13 bases. The germline CDR1 and CDR2 sequences are MGHRA and YSYEKL. The CDR3 extends over 15 amino acids. CDR3 region: CASSQRRLGADTQYF. The CDR3 nucleotides read TGCGCCAGCAGCCAAAGGAGACTCGGCGCAGATACGCAGTATTTT.

A few counts support this clonotype. The chain joins TRBV2 to TRBJ2-1; 7 nucleotides line up with TRBD2. The CDR3 consists of 17 residues. V shed 6 bases and J 3 bases; nucleotides not matched to a gene: 14. CDR1 SNHLY and CDR2 FYNNEI come from the germline V gene. This CDR3 is CASSLPTGGTIYNEQFF. CDR3 DNA: TGTGCCAGCAGCCTTCCGACGGGGGGTACGATCTACAATGAGCAGTTCTTC.

This clonotype has more than one count but fewer than ten. The chain combines TRBV12-3 or TRBV12-4 with TRBJ2-3, with D possibly being TRBD1 (5 bases). V was cut by 7 bases and J by 2 bases, with 22 bases left in between. The CDR3 runs to 17 residues. The chain's CDR3 is CASTLGLGSLYTDTQYF. The CDR3 region has the DNA TGTGCCAGCACCCTGGGGCTGGGCTCCTTATACACAGATACGCAGTATTTT.

The sample holds a few counts of this clonotype. The CDR3 region has the DNA TGTGCCAGCAGCTCCAGGGGTGGCAATCAGCCCCAGCATTTT. Protein: CASSSRGGNQPQHF. The genes are TRBV7-2 and TRBJ1-5; tentatively, D is TRBD1 (6 bases). Germline V CDR1 and CDR2: SGHTA, FQGNSA. The CDR3 has 14 residues. V was shortened by 4 bases and J by 2 bases, with 9 bases between the two germline ends.

The chain joins TRBV11-2 to TRBJ1-2; D not certain. Between the trimmed V and J ends, which lost 3 bases and 1 base, there was a span of 12 bases. CDR1 is SGHAT and CDR2 is FQNNGV in the germline V gene. The CDR3 totals 15 residues. CDR3 nucleotides: TGTGCCAGCAGCTTTTTTGGCGGTCTTAACTATGGCTACACCTTC. This translates into CASSFFGGLNYGYTF.

V is TRBV6-2 or TRBV6-3 and J is TRBJ2-4; D possibly corresponds to TRBD2 (6 bases). The CDR3 runs to 18 residues. The ends were cut back, 7 bases at V and 0 bases at J, with 22 bases in the middle. Germline CDR1 is MNHEY and CDR2 is SVGEGT. Here the CDR3 reads CASKPGLRSPLAKNIQYF. The CDR3, as DNA: TGTGCCAGCAAACCGGGACTCCGAAGCCCGCTAGCCAAAAACATTCAGTACTTC.

This clonotype was counted a few times. The chain joins TRBV7-6 to TRBJ1-6, with TRBD1 matching 7 bases. Germline lookup yields CDR1 SGHVS and CDR2 FNYEAQ. The trim removed 4 bases at V and 9 bases at J, leaving 9 bases unmatched. This CDR3 comprises 15 residues. CDR3 nucleotides: TGTGCCAGCAGCTCAGACAGGACAGGCAGTTCACCCCTCCACTTT. Translating it yields CASSSDRTGSSPLHF.

The V gene is TRBV6-1, the J gene TRBJ2-5; possibly TRBD2 for D (7 bases). The J call may be faulty, since TRBJ2-7 better matches the DNA end. Germline V lookup: CDR1 MNHNS, CDR2 SASEGT. The CDR3 is 14 amino acids. CDR3 nucleotide sequence: TGTGCCAGCAGTGTTTTACGGGGGGCCGACGAGCAGTACTTC. Encoded protein: CASSVLRGADEQYF.

The chain employs TRBV10-3 and TRBJ2-1; 7 positions agree with TRBD1. With the DNA end fitting TRBJ2-7 better, the J assignment may be wrong. Germline V gene data show CDR1 as ENHRY and CDR2 as SYGVKD. The length of the CDR3 is 16 residues. CDR3 sequence reads: CAISESGRGIYNEQYF. In nucleotides, the CDR3 is TGTGCCATCAGTGAGTCGGGCAGGGGGATTTACAATGAGCAGTACTTC.

The chain joins TRBV10-3 to TRBJ2-7; 8 bases fit TRBD1. The CDR3 is 14 amino acids. V shed 5 bases and J 4 bases; nucleotides not matched to a gene: 7. CDR1 is ENHRY, CDR2 SYGVKD, per germline. The CDR3 sequence is CAISRGQENYEQYF. Here the CDR3 DNA reads TGTGCCATCAGTCGGGGACAGGAAAATTACGAGCAGTACTTC.

This chain links TRBV7-2 with TRBJ1-2; a possible D gene is TRBD1 (6 bases). V was shortened by 3 bases and J by 3 bases, with 14 bases between the two germline ends. There are 15 residues in the CDR3. CDR1 and CDR2 (germline): SGHTA, FQGNSA. The CDR3 coding sequence is TGTGCCAGCAGCTTGTCCGGGACAACGGACTATGGCTACACCTTC. It yields the protein CASSLSGTTDYGYTF.

The V call is TRBV4-2, the J call TRBJ2-5; D is ambiguous. The CDR3 is 15 residues long. Between the trimmed V and J ends, which lost 0 bases and 5 bases, there was a span of 13 bases. The germline gives CDR1 LGHNA, CDR2 YNFKEQ. CDR3 sequence: CASSQESESMETQYF. The CDR3 DNA follows: TGTGCCAGCAGCCAAGAATCGGAGAGTATGGAGACCCAGTACTTC.

This clonotype was recorded a few times. This chain links TRBV2 with TRBJ2-7; 7 bases are a match to TRBD1. The CDR3 is 15 amino acids. The V gene's germline CDR1 is SNHLY and CDR2 FYNNEI. Losses at the gene ends were 8 bases for V and 5 bases for J; bases not matched to a gene: 15. The CDR3 bases are TGTGCCAGCGGCAAAGGGGGCGCAGAGGTCCACGAGCAGTACTTC. It translates to CASGKGGAEVHEQYF.

The V gene is TRBV5-6, the J gene TRBJ2-3; the D gene is possibly TRBD2 (5 bases). The CDR3 runs to 15 residues. V was cut by 6 bases and J by 4 bases, with 18 bases left in between. Germline values: CDR1 SGHDT, CDR2 YYEEEE. CDR3 region: CASTIGIIGADTQYF. The CDR3 coding sequence is TGTGCCAGCACCATTGGGATCATCGGGGCAGATACGCAGTATTTT.

J is TRBJ2-5 and V is TRBV4-3; D remains unclear. The better agreement between TRBJ2-7 and the DNA end casts doubt on the J call. The CDR3 is 16 amino acids. Germline V gene lookup returns CDR1 LGHNA and CDR2 YSLEER. Written as DNA, the CDR3 is TGCGCCAGCAGCCAAGAAGGCACCTACGTTTACTACGAGCAGTACTTC. It codes for CASSQEGTYVYYEQYF.

The rearrangement links TRBV7-9 to TRBJ2-7; no clear D gene. The germline V and J ends were trimmed by 7 bases and 2 bases, with 12 bases remaining between them. The germline V gene has CDR1 SEHNR and CDR2 FQNEAQ (reference sequence). The CDR3 covers 13 residues. CDR3 coding DNA: TGTGCCAGCACCCCCCCCGGTCCCTACGAGCAGTACTTC. It specifies CASTPPGPYEQYF.